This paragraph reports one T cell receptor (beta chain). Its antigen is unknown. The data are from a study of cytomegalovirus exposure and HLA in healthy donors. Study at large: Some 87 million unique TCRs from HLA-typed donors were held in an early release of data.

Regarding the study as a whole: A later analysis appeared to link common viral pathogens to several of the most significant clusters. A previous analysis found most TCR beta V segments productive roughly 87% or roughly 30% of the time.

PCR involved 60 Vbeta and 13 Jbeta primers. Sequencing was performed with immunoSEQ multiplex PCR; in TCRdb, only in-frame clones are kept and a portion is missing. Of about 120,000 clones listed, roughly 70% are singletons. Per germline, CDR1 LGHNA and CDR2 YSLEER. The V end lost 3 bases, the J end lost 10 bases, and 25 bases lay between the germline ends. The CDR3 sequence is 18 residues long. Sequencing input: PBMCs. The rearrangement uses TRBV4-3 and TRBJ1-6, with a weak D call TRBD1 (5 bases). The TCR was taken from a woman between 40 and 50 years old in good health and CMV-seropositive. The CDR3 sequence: CASSQLVIGGFSVSPLHF. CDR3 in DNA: TGCGCCAGCAGCCAGCTAGTAATCGGGGGATTCAGTGTATCACCCCTCCACTTT.